These T cell receptor beta chains were read from a single sample in a study of shared clonotypes between healthy human individuals. Method: immunoSEQ multiplex PCR; TCRdb's copy keeps in-frame clones and lacks some. The sample records some 2,500,000 clones, about nine tenths being singletons. Source material: naive CD4+ T cells from PBMCs. The receptors were sampled from a man between 18 and 29 years old in good health. Some clones in this sample may be carry-over from other donors' samples. CDR3s include the opening cysteine and the closing phenylalanine or tryptophan. A D gene is named only where the DNA matches it firmly. Clone size is given for some rows only: seen once, a few or many times, or a class if the clone is expanded.

len	d_gene	v_gene	abundance	j_gene	CDR3nt	CDR3aa
10	.	TRBV20-1	.	TRBJ1-2	TGCAGTGCTATTCAAAGTACAGGAGTCTTC	CSAIQSTGVF
15	TRBD1	TRBV28	.	TRBJ2-5	TGTGCCAGCAGATCCGGGACAGGGGGAAGTGAGACCCAGTACTTC	CASRSGTGGSETQYF
14	.	TRBV5-1	.	TRBJ2-7	TGCGCCAGCAGCTTGGCTCGGGGCTTGTACGAGCAGTACTTC	CASSLARGLYEQYF
13	.	TRBV5-1	.	TRBJ1-3	TGCGCCAGCAGCTTGGACATTGCAAACACCATATATTTT	CASSLDIANTIYF
14	.	TRBV6-4	.	TRBJ1-5	TGTGCCAGCAGTGACACAGGGACTGGTCAGCCCCAGCATTTT	CASSDTGTGQPQHF
15	.	TRBV21-1	.	TRBJ2-1	TGTGCCAGCATTCCAGCGGGAACCCATTACAATGAGCAGTTCTTC	CASIPAGTHYNEQFF
14	.	TRBV9	.	TRBJ1-5	TGTGCCAGCAGCGTAGGTGTGCGGAGTCAGCCCCAGCATTTT	CASSVGVRSQPQHF
14	.	TRBV7-2	.	TRBJ2-5	TGTGCCAGCAGCCAGGCAGGGGGGCAAGAGACCCAGTACTTC	CASSQAGGQETQYF
13	.	TRBV6-1	.	TRBJ1-4	TGTGCCAGCAGTGTACAGGGCGTTGAAAAACTGTTTTTT	CASSVQGVEKLFF
16	.	TRBV4-2	.	TRBJ1-4	TGTGCCAGCAGCCGGGTCGCTGGGGGTATGGATGAAAAACTGTTTTTT	CASSRVAGGMDEKLFF
18	.	TRBV28	.	TRBJ2-7	TGTGCCAGCAGTTCAAATTTTACCCCGGGGTCACAGAGTTACGAGCAGTACTTC	CASSSNFTPGSQSYEQYF
13	.	TRBV5-1	.	TRBJ1-2	TGCGCCAGCAGCGGTACCCAGGGAAATGGCTACACCTTC	CASSGTQGNGYTF
15	TRBD1	TRBV4-3	.	TRBJ2-7	TGCGCCAGCAGCCAATTACAGGGGGACTCCTACGAGCAGTACTTC	CASSQLQGDSYEQYF
13	TRBD1	TRBV2	.	TRBJ2-7	TGTGCCAGCAGAAGACAGGGGGCCGGCGAGCAGTACTTC	CASRRQGAGEQYF
13	.	TRBV5-1	.	TRBJ2-4	TGCGCCAGCAGCCCCCCTGTTTTAAACATTCAGTACTTC	CASSPPVLNIQYF
17	TRBD1	TRBV7-3	.	TRBJ2-6	TGTGCCAGCAGCCTGGGACAGGGGACCTCTGGGGCCAACGTCCTGACTTTC	CASSLGQGTSGANVLTF
15	TRBD1	TRBV7-8	.	TRBJ2-1	TGTGCCAGCAGCGTCCGGGACAGGGGTCTTAATGAGCAGTTCTTC	CASSVRDRGLNEQFF
14	TRBD2	TRBV29-1	.	TRBJ2-7	TGCAGCGTTGTGGGGCTAGCGGGAGTGCTCGAGCAGTACTTC	CSVVGLAGVLEQYF
16	.	TRBV28	once	TRBJ2-5	TGTGCCAGCAGTTTTCAGGGGCCGGATTTTGGAGAGACCCAGTACTTC	CASSFQGPDFGETQYF
14	.	TRBV7-3	.	TRBJ1-3	TGTGCCAGCAGCCCGGGGGGGACTGGAAACACCATATATTTT	CASSPGGTGNTIYF
14	.	TRBV2	few	TRBJ1-1	TGTGCCAGCAGTGAATCTACCGCTGGGACTGAAGCTTTCTTT	CASSESTAGTEAFF